These 12 T cell receptor beta chains originate from one sample sequenced in a study of blood T cell repertoires in COVID-19. Libraries were prepared by immunoSEQ multiplex PCR; TCRdb keeps only in-frame clonotypes and omits some of them. The top ten clones hold about 15% of a sample with about 69,000 clones, more than 75% of them seen once. The sample consisted of peripheral blood. The receptors originated from a man aged 40-49 years with COVID-19, enrolled during active disease.

The chain joins TRBV2 to TRBJ1-1; TRBD1 agrees at 11 bases. The CDR3 totals 14 residues. CDR1 is SNHLY, CDR2 FYNNEI, per germline. V trimming: 8 bases; J trimming: 4 bases; junction bases outside the gene matches: 6. The CDR3: CASGRTGGRTEAFF. CDR3 DNA sequence: TGTGCCAGCGGCCGGACAGGGGGCCGCACTGAAGCTTTCTTT.

J is TRBJ1-6 and V is TRBV28, with TRBD1 matching 8 bases. Germline loops: CDR1 MDHEN, CDR2 SYDVKM. V shed 5 bases and J 7 bases; nucleotides not matched to a gene: 10. The CDR3 is made up of 16 amino acids. CDR3 coding DNA: TGTGCCAGCAGTCAACTCCAGGGGGCAGAAAATTCACCCCTCCACTTT. Encoded protein: CASSQLQGAENSPLHF.

The J gene is TRBJ2-3, the V gene TRBV7-9, with TRBD1 matching over 9 bases. Germline CDR1 is SEHNR and CDR2 is FQNEAQ (reference sequence). This CDR3 region has 15 residues. Trimming cost V 3 bases and J 2 bases; bases outside gene matches: 3. Here the CDR3 reads CASSFGTGPTDTQYF. Written as DNA, the CDR3 is TGTGCCAGCAGCTTCGGGACAGGGCCCACAGATACGCAGTATTTT.

The chain combines TRBV7-3 with TRBJ2-1; 7 bases match TRBD2. Per the germline V gene, CDR1 is SGHTA and CDR2 is FQGTGA. The CDR3 spans 14 residues. Trimming took 5 bases from V and 5 from J; bases not matched to a gene: 6. The CDR3 spells CASSASSGHNEQFF. The DNA of the CDR3 is TGTGCCAGCAGCGCCTCTAGCGGTCACAATGAGCAGTTCTTC. The full variable domain, its missing parts supplied by reference TRBV7-3 and TRBJ2-1, is GAGVSQTPSNKVTEKGKYVELRCDPISGHTALYWYRQSLGQGPEFLIYFQGTGAADDSGLPNDRFFAVRPEGSVSTLKIQRTERGDSAVYLCASSASSGHNEQFFGPGTRLTVL.

The rearrangement joins TRBV5-1 to TRBJ2-3; 10 bases are shared with TRBD1. Losses at the gene ends were 3 bases for V and 6 bases for J; bases not matched to a gene: 7. The germline V gene encodes CDR1 SGHRS and CDR2 YFSETQ. This CDR3 is built from 15 residues. The CDR3 bases are TGCGCCAGCAGCTCCCAAGGGACAGGGGCGGATACGCAGTATTTT. The encoded protein is CASSSQGTGADTQYF.

The V gene is TRBV27, the J gene TRBJ1-1; weak D call: TRBD1 (5 bases). Germline V gives CDR1 MNHEY, CDR2 SMNVEV (reference sequence). The CDR3 has 15 residues. V was cut by 6 bases and J by 1 base, with 15 bases left in between. CDR3 sequence reads: CASRKTTDRNTEAFF. The CDR3 DNA reads as TGTGCCAGCAGGAAAACGACAGATAGGAACACTGAAGCTTTCTTT.

This sequence joins TRBV27 and TRBJ1-1; the D gene is possibly TRBD1 (6 bases). V shed 4 bases and J shed 3 bases, with 12 bases lying between them. Germline CDR1 MNHEY, CDR2 SMNVEV (reference sequence). CDR3 length equals 14 residues. CDR3 DNA sequence: TGTGCCAGCAGTTCCCGCCCAGGGGACACTGAAGCTTTCTTT. Its translation: CASSSRPGDTEAFF.

This chain uses TRBV3-1 (or the pseudogene TRBV3-2) with TRBJ1-3; D is undetermined. V lost 2 bases, J lost 3 bases, and 11 bases lay in between. The CDR3 length is 15 residues. In germline, CDR1 is LGHDT, CDR2 YNNKEL (reference sequence). The CDR3 DNA sequence: TGTGCCAGCAGCCAAATGCGGGGTCTTGGAAACACCATATATTTT. Its translation is CASSQMRGLGNTIYF.

The chain employs TRBV6-6 and TRBJ2-5, with 8 positions matching TRBD2. This CDR3 contains 15 residues. The junction had 4 bases not matched to a gene; V was cut back by 4 bases and J by 0 bases. The germline CDR1 and CDR2 sequences are MNHNY and SVGAGI (reference sequence). CDR3 in DNA: TGTGCCAGCAGTTGGGCGGGGGGCCACCAAGAGACCCAGTACTTC. Translated: CASSWAGGHQETQYF.

V is TRBV9 and J is TRBJ2-7; possibly TRBD2 for D (5 bases). The CDR3 spans 18 residues. The germline V gene encodes CDR1 SGDLS and CDR2 YYNGEE. With 0 bases removed from V and 2 bases from J, the gap between germline ends came to 21 bases. CDR3 bases: TGTGCCAGCAGCGTAGAAAAAGAGGGTGGTGGCCCACCCTACGAGCAGTACTTC. This gives the protein CASSVEKEGGGPPYEQYF.

The chain links TRBV7-6 to TRBJ2-7; no clear D. V was cut by 5 bases and J by 5 bases, with 10 bases left in between. Germline lookup yields CDR1 SGHVS and CDR2 FNYEAQ. The CDR3 is 12 amino acids. CDR3 nucleotides: TGTGCCAGCAGCAACGTAGAGAACGAGCAGTACTTC. Its translation is CASSNVENEQYF.

The J gene is TRBJ2-7, the V gene TRBV25-1; D perhaps matches TRBD1 (5 bases). Germline assignment: CDR1 MGHDK and CDR2 SYGVNS. The CDR3 spans 15 residues. V shed 3 bases and J shed 0 bases, with 12 bases lying between them. The CDR3 bases are TGTGCCAGCAGTGATGGCCAGGGAAGCTCCTACGAGCAGTACTTC. Translating it yields CASSDGQGSSYEQYF.